This T cell receptor (beta chain) appears in the sequencing data of a study of blood T cell repertoires in COVID-19. Using immunoSEQ multiplex PCR, the repertoire was profiled, and TCRdb retains in-frame clones only, with some absent. The sample gives hundreds of thousands of clones, 85% of which show up once; around 3.9% is in the top ten. The CDR3 sequence is 12 residues long. Between the trimmed V and J ends, which lost 5 bases and 4 bases, there was a span of 6 bases. CDR1 and CDR2 from the germline V gene are LNHDA and SQIVND (reference sequence). The rearrangement links TRBV19 to TRBJ2-4; D is ambiguous. This TCR derives from a woman in her 50s with active or convalescent COVID-19. What was sequenced was peripheral blood. CDR3 coding DNA: TGTGCCAGTAGTTATACAAAAAACATTCAGTACTTC. It codes for CASSYTKNIQYF.